This TCR beta chain emerged from a study of T cell repertoires in cytomegalovirus infection. Overall study: Public TCR beta signatures provided an indication of both CMV infection and a matching HLA type. Study-wide results and caveats: Accumulated public TCR beta family frequency recognized individuals carrying CMV together with the relevant HLA. It was HLA-C-restricted CMV-specific TCR beta clonotypes that dominated the response ex vivo.

To note about this clonotype: The antigen remains undetermined.

The V and J ends lost 2 bases and 0 bases respectively, with 11 bases between them. Germline values: CDR1 MDHEN, CDR2 SYDVKM. The CDR3 runs 17 residues. TCRdb redid the calling of the reads with MiXCR, one entry per CDR3 protein. Here the sample spans roughly 230,000 distinct CDR3 sequences, about 15% being singletons. The J gene is TRBJ2-6, the V gene TRBV28, with D unclear. The clonotype originates from a human donor in good health (CMV status not recorded). Some clones in this sample may be carry-over from other donors' samples. Sequencing was carried out using CD8+ T cells from PBMCs. CDR3 protein: CASSLLYRGSGANVLTF. The CDR3 bases are TGTGCCAGCAGTTTACTATATCGCGGCTCTGGGGCCAACGTCCTGACTTTC.